The TCR beta chain under discussion was sequenced for a study of T cell responses to AZD1222 COVID-19 vaccine. With 4 bases removed from V and 0 bases from J, the gap between germline ends came to 7 bases. This CDR3 region has 13 residues. Germline CDR1 reads SGHRS; CDR2 reads YFSETQ. Sequenced by immunoSEQ multiplex PCR; TCRdb stores in-frame clones only, minus some. The sample records some 180,000 clones, 92% being singletons. This sequence originates from an adult who received the AZD1222 COVID-19 vaccine. Material: peripheral blood, obtained 28 days after the second AZD1222 dose. V usage is TRBV5-1 and J usage is TRBJ1-1; weak D call: TRBD1 (5 bases). DNA of the CDR3: TGCGCCAGCAGCCGAGGGGTGAACACTGAAGCTTTCTTT. It translates to CASSRGVNTEAFF.